This TCR beta chain comes out of a study of cytomegalovirus exposure and HLA in healthy donors. General study results and limits: Data from an earlier analysis indicated that most TCR beta V segments were productive either about 87% or about 30% of the time.

Looked up from germline, CDR1 is SEHNR and CDR2 is FQNEAQ (reference sequence). The CDR3 length is 16 residues. With 60 Vbeta and 13 Jbeta primers, the PCR was carried out. The assay was immunoSEQ multiplex PCR, and TCRdb's table has in-frame clones only and misses some. In the table there are 83,000 or so clones, approximately 80% of which are singletons. This clone came up once. Its specificity is not known. Germline and junction disagree at one end, which may indicate a read error. The chain is built from TRBV7-9 and TRBJ2-7; TRBD2 aligns across 16 bases. The TCR sequence derives from a woman aged 25 to 39 in good health and CMV-seronegative. Sequencing was done on a sample of PBMCs. CDR3 amino acids: CSSSMGLAGGPTEQYF. The CDR3 nucleotides are TGTTCCAGCAGCATGGGACTAGCGGGAGGGCCAACCGAGCAGTACTTC. The full variable domain, its missing parts supplied by reference TRBV7-9 and TRBJ2-7, is DTGVSQNPRHKITKRGQNVTFRCDPISEHNRLYWYRQTLGQGPEFLTYFQNEAQLEKSRLLSDRFSAERPKGSFSTLEIQRTEQGDSAMYLCSSSMGLAGGPTEQYFGPGTRLTVT.